This TCR beta chain was captured in a study of blood T cell repertoires in COVID-19. About the study: From the United States, Italy and Spain came samples of acute and convalescent COVID-19. Sources were T cells, B-cell-depleted T cells, or PBMCs; the material itself was cDNA or gDNA.

Using immunoSEQ multiplex PCR, the repertoire was profiled, and TCRdb retains in-frame clones only, with some absent. Counted here are about 120,000 clones, more than 75% occurring once; the ten biggest clones make up around 8%. This CDR3 has 16 amino acids. Germline CDR1 and CDR2: KGHSH and LQKENI. V lost 3 bases and J lost 6; bases outside the gene matches: 7. The sequenced sample consisted of peripheral blood. The rearrangement uses TRBV18 and TRBJ2-3; 12 positions agree with TRBD2. The receptor was isolated from a man between 70 and 80 years old with acute or convalescent COVID-19. DNA of the CDR3: TGTGCCAGCTCACCGCGGACTAGCGGGGTCACGGATACGCAGTATTTT. Residues: CASSPRTSGVTDTQYF.